This is a list of T cell receptor beta chains from one sample in a study of identifying expanded T cells in peripheral blood. This table comes from immunoSEQ multiplex PCR, and its TCRdb copy is limited to in-frame clones, with some not included. The table shows some 97,000 clones, with 88% occurring only once. The specimen sequenced was blood. The receptors derive from a person aged 18 to 75 in good health. Both conserved end residues are part of each CDR3. The D gene is left open where the match is weak. Size is stated for part of the rows, as once, few or many counts, or as a class when the clone is expanded.

-,TRBD2,TRBV12-5,TRBJ2-1,TGTGCTAGTGGTTTGACGGCGGGAGCCTACAATGAGCAGTTCTTC,CASGLTAGAYNEQFF
-,TRBD1,TRBV30,TRBJ1-6,TGTGCCTGGAACCCGGGACAGGGTCGTTCACCCCTCCACTTT,CAWNPGQGRSPLHF
-,TRBD1,TRBV7-7,TRBJ1-2,TGTGCCAGCAGCTCCAATTCAAGGACAGGGTTTTATGGCTACACCTTC,CASSSNSRTGFYGYTF
-,-,TRBV27,TRBJ1-6,TGTGCCAGCAGTCCACAGGGACATAATTCACCCCTCCACTTT,CASSPQGHNSPLHF
-,TRBD2,TRBV7-2,TRBJ2-7,TGTGCCAGCAGCACCCGAGGCGGGGGGCTTTCCGGAGACGAGCAGTACTTC,CASSTRGGGLSGDEQYF
few,-,TRBV7-9,TRBJ2-7,TGTGCCAGCAGCTTGAGTACTACCGAGCAGTACTTC,CASSLSTTEQYF
-,TRBD2,TRBV6-4,TRBJ2-1,TGTGCCAGCAGTTCCCACGTGGGACTAGCGGGCACCAATGAGCAGTTCTTC,CASSSHVGLAGTNEQFF
-,-,TRBV5-1,TRBJ1-3,TGCGCCAGCAGCTTTTCAGGGATCTCTGGAAACACCATATATTTT,CASSFSGISGNTIYF
-,-,TRBV6-5,TRBJ1-4,TGTGCCAGCAGTTACAGGTTTAATGAAAAACTGTTTTTT,CASSYRFNEKLFF
-,-,TRBV18,TRBJ2-3,TGTGCCAGCTCACCACCCCAAACGAATACGCAGTATTTT,CASSPPQTNTQYF
-,-,TRBV15,TRBJ2-2,TGTGCCACCAGCAGAGGAGGGCAGAACACCGGGGAGCTGTTTTTT,CATSRGGQNTGELFF
-,-,TRBV7-2,TRBJ2-2,TGTGCCAGCAGCCCCCGGTTTTCGGTAAACACCGGGGAGCTGTTTTTT,CASSPRFSVNTGELFF